These 14 T cell receptor beta chains share one sample of origin, sequenced in a study of blood T cell repertoires in COVID-19. Clones were read by immunoSEQ multiplex PCR, and TCRdb kept only the in-frame ones, dropping some. This table holds fewer than 200,000 clones, 85% found once. What was sequenced was peripheral blood. All receptors come from a human donor with acute or convalescent COVID-19. The donor label of this sample is uncertain.

The genes are TRBV9 and TRBJ2-2; 8 bases agree with TRBD2. Germline CDR1 and CDR2: SGDLS and YYNGEE. V was clipped by 5 bases and J by 5 bases; unmatched bases: 2. The CDR3 extends over 13 amino acids. This CDR3 reads CASRGTRTGELFF. DNA for the CDR3: TGTGCCAGCAGAGGGACTAGAACCGGGGAGCTGTTTTTT.

This chain links TRBV27 with TRBJ2-7; tentatively, D is TRBD1 (5 bases). The CDR3 has 19 amino acids. Germline assignment: CDR1 MNHEY and CDR2 SMNVEV (reference sequence). V was clipped by 0 bases and J by 1 base, with 22 bases between them. CDR3 loop: CASSLSSVRSDSKSYEQYF. The DNA for the CDR3 is TGTGCCAGCAGTTTATCGTCGGTACGGAGCGACAGCAAATCCTACGAGCAGTACTTC.

The rearrangement links TRBV10-3 to TRBJ2-7; 8 bases map to TRBD1. The CDR3 is made up of 13 amino acids. Germline loops: CDR1 ENHRY, CDR2 SYGVKD. V lost 6 bases and J lost 2; bases outside the gene matches: 3. CDR3 region: CAIRGTGTYEQYF. In DNA, the CDR3 is TGTGCCATCAGGGGGACAGGAACCTACGAGCAGTACTTC.

The chain joins TRBV5-4 to TRBJ2-5, with unresolved D. Germline lookup yields CDR1 SGHNT and CDR2 YYREEE (reference sequence). Between the trimmed V and J ends, which lost 3 bases and 0 bases, there was a span of 3 bases. CDR3 size: 12 residues. CDR3 coding DNA: TGTGCCAGCAGCTCGTACCAAGAGACCCAGTACTTC. Protein product: CASSSYQETQYF.

The CDR3 spells CASSIGGSSNQPQHF. The DNA for the CDR3 is TGTGCCAGTAGTATAGGAGGCAGTAGCAATCAGCCCCAGCATTTT. This chain uses TRBV19 with TRBJ1-5, with unresolved D. Trimming left V 1 base short and J 0 bases short, with 7 bases between. Germline CDR1 reads LNHDA; CDR2 reads SQIVND (reference sequence). The CDR3 loop spans 15 amino acids.

This chain links TRBV15 with TRBJ2-5; possibly TRBD2 for D (5 bases). Germline V gene sequence: CDR1 LNHNV, CDR2 YYDKDF (reference sequence). V was cut by 5 bases and J by 1 base, with 11 bases left in between. There are 14 residues in the CDR3. CDR3: CATSEPGSQETQYF. The CDR3 region has the DNA TGTGCCACCAGCGAACCGGGAAGCCAAGAGACCCAGTACTTC.

This sequence joins TRBV4-3 and TRBJ1-3; 7 bases fit TRBD1. Losses at the gene ends were 1 base for V and 0 bases for J; bases not matched to a gene: 6. Per germline, CDR1 LGHNA and CDR2 YSLEER. The CDR3 has 17 amino acids. CDR3 DNA sequence: TGCGCCAGCAGCCAAGGGGGACAGATAAACTCTGGAAACACCATATATTTT. Its translation is CASSQGGQINSGNTIYF.

V gene TRBV10-1 combines with J gene TRBJ1-1, with 7 bases matching TRBD1. The CDR3 runs 13 residues. The germline gives CDR1 WNHNN, CDR2 SYGVQD (reference sequence). J lost 8 bases, V lost 6 bases, and 9 bases had no gene match. In nucleotides, the CDR3 is TGCGCCAGCAGAGAGACCTGGACAGGAGAAGCTTTCTTT. Translated, it gives CASRETWTGEAFF.

The J gene is TRBJ1-6, the V gene TRBV6-5; D gene uncertain. The CDR3 sequence is 15 residues long. V lost 5 bases, J lost 0 bases, and 8 bases lay in between. Germline-derived CDR1 and CDR2 are MNHEY and SVGAGI. CDR3 residues: CASSPLSSYNSPLHF. In nucleotides, the CDR3 is TGTGCCAGCAGTCCGCTAAGCTCCTATAATTCACCCCTCCACTTT.

The J gene is TRBJ2-7, the V gene TRBV20-1, with D maybe TRBD2 (5 bases). The CDR3 runs 16 residues. Trimming left V 3 bases short and J 7 bases short, with 25 bases between. Germline V CDR1 and CDR2: DFQATT, SNEGSKA (reference sequence). The CDR3 nucleotides read TGCAGTGCTAGTATTCTCGGGGTTGGATCCCCCGGGGAGCAGTACTTC. This encodes CSASILGVGSPGEQYF.

This chain links TRBV24-1 with TRBJ2-3; D perhaps matches TRBD1 (6 bases). Per the germline V gene, CDR1 is KGHDR and CDR2 is SFDVKD. CDR3 length equals 17 residues. V lost 5 bases, J lost 3 bases, and 20 bases lay in between. The CDR3 spells CATSVSQGGVMTDTQYF. Written as DNA, the CDR3 is TGTGCCACCAGTGTCTCCCAAGGGGGTGTAATGACAGATACGCAGTATTTT.

The chain is built from TRBV6-5 and TRBJ1-3, with D hard to call. V was shortened by 2 bases and J by 4 bases, with 12 bases between the two germline ends. This CDR3 has 15 residues. Germline loops: CDR1 MNHEY, CDR2 SVGAGI. This chain's CDR3 is CASSYGGAGGNTIYF. CDR3 DNA: TGTGCCAGCAGTTACGGAGGAGCTGGGGGAAACACCATATATTTT.

The chain links TRBV5-1 to TRBJ1-2; 9 nucleotides align to TRBD1. Per germline, CDR1 SGHRS and CDR2 YFSETQ. The V and J ends lost 3 bases and 8 bases, in that order; junction bases with no gene match: 8. The CDR3 covers 14 residues. The CDR3 region is CASSSKQGAGGYTF. Written as DNA, the CDR3 is TGCGCCAGCAGCTCCAAACAGGGGGCGGGAGGCTACACCTTC.

The V call is TRBV5-4, the J call TRBJ2-5; TRBD1 matches 9 bases. The J segment lost 6 bases and the V segment lost 4 bases, leaving 10 bases of the junction unmatched. This CDR3 is built from 15 residues. Germline V lookup: CDR1 SGHNT, CDR2 YYREEE (reference sequence). CDR3 amino acids: CASSSGTGRGKTQYF. The CDR3 DNA reads TGTGCCAGCAGCAGCGGGACAGGGAGGGGGAAGACCCAGTACTTC.